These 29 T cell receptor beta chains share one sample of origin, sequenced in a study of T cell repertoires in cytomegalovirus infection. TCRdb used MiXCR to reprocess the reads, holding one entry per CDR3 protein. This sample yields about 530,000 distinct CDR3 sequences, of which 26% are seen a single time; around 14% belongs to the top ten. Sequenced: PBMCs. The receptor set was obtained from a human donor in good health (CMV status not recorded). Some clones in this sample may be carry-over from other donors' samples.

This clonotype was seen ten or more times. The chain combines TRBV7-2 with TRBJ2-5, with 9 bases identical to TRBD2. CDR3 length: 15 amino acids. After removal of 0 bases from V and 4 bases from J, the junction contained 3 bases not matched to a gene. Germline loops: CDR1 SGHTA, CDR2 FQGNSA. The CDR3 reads CASSLALSGRETQYF. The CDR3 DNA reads TGTGCCAGCAGCTTAGCTCTTAGCGGGAGAGAGACCCAGTACTTC.

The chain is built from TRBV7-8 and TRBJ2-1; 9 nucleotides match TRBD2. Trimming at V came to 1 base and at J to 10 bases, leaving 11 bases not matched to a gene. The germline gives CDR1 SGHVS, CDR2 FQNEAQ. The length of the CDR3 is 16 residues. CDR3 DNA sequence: TGTGCCAGCAGCTTAGGGCCAAGACTAGCGGAGAGGGAGCAGTTCTTC. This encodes CASSLGPRLAEREQFF.

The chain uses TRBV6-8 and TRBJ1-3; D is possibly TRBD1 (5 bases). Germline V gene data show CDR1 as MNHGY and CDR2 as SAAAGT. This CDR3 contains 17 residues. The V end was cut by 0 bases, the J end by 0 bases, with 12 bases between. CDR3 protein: CASSYSGTSRSGNTIYF. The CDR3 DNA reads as TGTGCCAGCAGTTACTCCGGGACGTCGCGCTCTGGAAACACCATATATTTT.

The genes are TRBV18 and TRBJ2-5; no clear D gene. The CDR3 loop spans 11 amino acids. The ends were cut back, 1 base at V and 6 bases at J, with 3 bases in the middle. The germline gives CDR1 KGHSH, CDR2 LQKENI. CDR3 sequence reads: CASSPQKTQYF. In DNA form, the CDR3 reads TGTGCCAGCTCACCACAAAAGACCCAGTACTTC.

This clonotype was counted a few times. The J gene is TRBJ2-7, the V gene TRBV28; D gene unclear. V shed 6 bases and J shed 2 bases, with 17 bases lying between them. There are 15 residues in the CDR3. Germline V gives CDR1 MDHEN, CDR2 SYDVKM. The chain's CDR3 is CASSPGRSRPYEQYF. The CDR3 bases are TGTGCCAGCAGCCCTGGACGATCAAGACCCTACGAGCAGTACTTC.

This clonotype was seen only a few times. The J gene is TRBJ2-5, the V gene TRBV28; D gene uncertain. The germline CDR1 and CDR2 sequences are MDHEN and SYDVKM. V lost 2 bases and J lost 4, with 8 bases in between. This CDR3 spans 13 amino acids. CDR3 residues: CASSLVGPETQYF. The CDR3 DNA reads TGTGCCAGCAGTTTAGTAGGGCCAGAGACCCAGTACTTC.

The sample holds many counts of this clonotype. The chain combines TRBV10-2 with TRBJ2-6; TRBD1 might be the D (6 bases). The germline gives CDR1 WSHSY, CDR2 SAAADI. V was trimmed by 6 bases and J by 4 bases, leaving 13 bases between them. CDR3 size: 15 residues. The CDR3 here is CASRDRFMGANVLTF. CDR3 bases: TGCGCCAGCAGAGACAGGTTTATGGGGGCCAACGTCCTGACTTTC.

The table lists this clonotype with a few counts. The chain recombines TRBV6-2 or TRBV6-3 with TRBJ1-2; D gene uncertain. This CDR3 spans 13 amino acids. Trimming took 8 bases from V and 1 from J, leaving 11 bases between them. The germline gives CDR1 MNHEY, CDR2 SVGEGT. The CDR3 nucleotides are TGTGCCAGCGTGGACGGCGGTAACTATGGCTACACCTTC. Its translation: CASVDGGNYGYTF.

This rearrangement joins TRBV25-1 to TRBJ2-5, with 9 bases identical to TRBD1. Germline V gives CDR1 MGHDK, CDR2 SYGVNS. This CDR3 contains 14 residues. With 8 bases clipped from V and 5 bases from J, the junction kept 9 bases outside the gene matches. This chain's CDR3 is CASSPGQGWETQYF. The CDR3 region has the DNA TGTGCCAGCTCACCGGGACAGGGCTGGGAGACCCAGTACTTC.

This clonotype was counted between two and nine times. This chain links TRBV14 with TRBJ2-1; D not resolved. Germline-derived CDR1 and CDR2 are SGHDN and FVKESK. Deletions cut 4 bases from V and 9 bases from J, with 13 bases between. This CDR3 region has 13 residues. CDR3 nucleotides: TGTGCCAGCAGCCGAGAAGTCAAGGGTGAGCAGTTCTTC. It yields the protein CASSREVKGEQFF.

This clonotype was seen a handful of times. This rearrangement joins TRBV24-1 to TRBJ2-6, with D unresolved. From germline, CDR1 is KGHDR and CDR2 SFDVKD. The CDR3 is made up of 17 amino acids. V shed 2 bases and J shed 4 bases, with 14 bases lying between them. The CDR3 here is CATSDSQTVVGANVLTF. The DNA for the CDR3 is TGTGCCACCAGTGATTCCCAGACCGTCGTCGGGGCCAACGTCCTGACTTTC.

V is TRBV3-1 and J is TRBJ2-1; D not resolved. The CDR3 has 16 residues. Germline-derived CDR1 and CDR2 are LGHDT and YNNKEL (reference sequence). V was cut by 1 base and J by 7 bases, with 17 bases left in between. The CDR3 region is CASSQARMIRGNEQFF. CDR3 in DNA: TGTGCCAGCAGCCAAGCTCGGATGATTCGCGGTAATGAGCAGTTCTTC.

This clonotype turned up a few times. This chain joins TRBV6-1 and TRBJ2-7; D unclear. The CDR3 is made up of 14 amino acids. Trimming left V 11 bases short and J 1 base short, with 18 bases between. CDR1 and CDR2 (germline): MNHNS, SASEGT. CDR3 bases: TGTGCCCCCAGGTCCAGGCAGGAGTCCTACGAGCAGTACGTC. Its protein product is CAPRSRQESYEQYV.

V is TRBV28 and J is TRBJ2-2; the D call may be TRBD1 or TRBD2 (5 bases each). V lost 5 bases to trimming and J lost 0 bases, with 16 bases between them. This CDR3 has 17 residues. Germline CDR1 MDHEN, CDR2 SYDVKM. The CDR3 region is CASSPAPGRANTGELFF. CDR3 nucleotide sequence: TGTGCCAGCAGTCCCGCCCCGGGACGCGCGAACACCGGGGAGCTGTTTTTT.

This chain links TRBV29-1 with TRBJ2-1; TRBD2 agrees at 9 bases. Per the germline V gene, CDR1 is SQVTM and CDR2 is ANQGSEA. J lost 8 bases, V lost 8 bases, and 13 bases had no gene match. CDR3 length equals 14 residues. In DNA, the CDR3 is TGCAGCATCCTGGGGCGGGAGGGCCGGGATGAGCAGTTCTTC. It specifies CSILGREGRDEQFF.

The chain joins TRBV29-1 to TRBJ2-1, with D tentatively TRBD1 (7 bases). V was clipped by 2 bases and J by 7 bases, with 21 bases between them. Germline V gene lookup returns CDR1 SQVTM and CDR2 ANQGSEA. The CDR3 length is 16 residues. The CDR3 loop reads CSVERAGRGAVNEQFF. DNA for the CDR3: TGCAGCGTTGAACGGGCGGGCAGGGGGGCGGTTAATGAGCAGTTCTTC.

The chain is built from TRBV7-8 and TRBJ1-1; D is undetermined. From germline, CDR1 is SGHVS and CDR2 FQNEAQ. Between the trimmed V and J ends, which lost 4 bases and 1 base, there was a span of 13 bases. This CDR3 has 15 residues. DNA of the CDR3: TGTGCCAGCAGCTCGAAGCGTCTTCCGAACACTGAAGCTTTCTTT. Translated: CASSSKRLPNTEAFF.

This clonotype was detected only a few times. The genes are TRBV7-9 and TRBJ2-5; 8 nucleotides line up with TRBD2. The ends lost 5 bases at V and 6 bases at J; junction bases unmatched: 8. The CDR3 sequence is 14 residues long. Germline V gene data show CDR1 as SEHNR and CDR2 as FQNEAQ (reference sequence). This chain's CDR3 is CASSPTSAEKTQYF. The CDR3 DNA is TGTGCCAGCAGCCCGACTAGCGCCGAGAAGACCCAGTACTTC. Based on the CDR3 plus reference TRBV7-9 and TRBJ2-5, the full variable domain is DTGVSQNPRHKITKRGQNVTFRCDPISEHNRLYWYRQTLGQGPEFLTYFQNEAQLEKSRLLSDRFSAERPKGSFSTLEIQRTEQGDSAMYLCASSPTSAEKTQYFGPGTRLLVL.

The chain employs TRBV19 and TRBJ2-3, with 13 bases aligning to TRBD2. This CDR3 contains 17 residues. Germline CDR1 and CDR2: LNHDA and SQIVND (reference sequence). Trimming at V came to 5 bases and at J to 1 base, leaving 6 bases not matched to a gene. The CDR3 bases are TGTGCCAGTAGTCTCGGACTAGCGGGAGCGGGCACAGATACGCAGTATTTT. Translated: CASSLGLAGAGTDTQYF. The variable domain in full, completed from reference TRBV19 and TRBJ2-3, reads DGGITQSPKYLFRKEGQNVTLSCEQNLNHDAMYWYRQDPGQGLRLIYYSQIVNDFQKGDIAEGYSVSREKKESFPLTVTSAQKNPTAFYLCASSLGLAGAGTDTQYFGPGTRLTVL.

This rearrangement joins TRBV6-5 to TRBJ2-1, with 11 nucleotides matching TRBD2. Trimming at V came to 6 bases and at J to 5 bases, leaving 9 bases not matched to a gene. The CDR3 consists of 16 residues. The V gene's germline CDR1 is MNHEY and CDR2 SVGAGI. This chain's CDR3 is CASSYASGRLNNEQFF. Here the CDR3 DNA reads TGTGCCAGCAGCTACGCTAGCGGGAGGCTCAACAATGAGCAGTTCTTC.

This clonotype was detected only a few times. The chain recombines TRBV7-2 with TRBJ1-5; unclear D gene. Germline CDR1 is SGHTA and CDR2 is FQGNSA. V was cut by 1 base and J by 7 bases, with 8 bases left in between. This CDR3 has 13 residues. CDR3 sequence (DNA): TGTGCCAGCAGCTTAGAGAGGCGGCAGCCCCAGCATTTT. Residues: CASSLERRQPQHF.

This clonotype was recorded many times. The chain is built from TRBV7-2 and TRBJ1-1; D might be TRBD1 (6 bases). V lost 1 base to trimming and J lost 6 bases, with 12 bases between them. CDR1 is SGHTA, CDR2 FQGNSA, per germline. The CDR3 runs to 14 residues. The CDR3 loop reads CASSLVSRGSEAFF. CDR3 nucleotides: TGTGCCAGCAGCTTAGTTAGCAGGGGTTCTGAAGCTTTCTTT.

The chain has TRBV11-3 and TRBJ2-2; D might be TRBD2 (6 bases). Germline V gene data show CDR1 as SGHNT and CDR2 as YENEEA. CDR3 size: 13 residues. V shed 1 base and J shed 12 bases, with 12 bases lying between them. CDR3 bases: TGTGCCAGCAGCTTAGGGAGGGGAGAAAAGCTGTTTTTT. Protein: CASSLGRGEKLFF. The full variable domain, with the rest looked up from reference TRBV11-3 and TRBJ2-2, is EAGVVQSPRYKIIEKKQPVAFWCNPISGHNTLYWYLQNLGQGPELLIRYENEEAVDDSQLPKDRFSAERLKGVDSTLKIQPAELGDSAVYLCASSLGRGEKLFFGEGSRLTVL.

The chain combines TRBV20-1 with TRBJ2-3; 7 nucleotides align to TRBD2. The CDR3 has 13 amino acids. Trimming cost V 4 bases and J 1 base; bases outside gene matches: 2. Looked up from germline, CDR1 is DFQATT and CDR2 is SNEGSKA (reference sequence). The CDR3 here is CSATRGGTDTQYF. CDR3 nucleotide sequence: TGCAGTGCTACCCGGGGGGGCACAGATACGCAGTATTTT.

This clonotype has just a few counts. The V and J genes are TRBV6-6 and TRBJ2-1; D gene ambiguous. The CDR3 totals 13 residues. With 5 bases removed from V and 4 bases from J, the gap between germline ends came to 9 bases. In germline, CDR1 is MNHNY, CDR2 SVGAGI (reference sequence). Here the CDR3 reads CASSTSKYNEQFF. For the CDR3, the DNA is TGTGCCAGCAGTACCTCGAAGTACAATGAGCAGTTCTTC.

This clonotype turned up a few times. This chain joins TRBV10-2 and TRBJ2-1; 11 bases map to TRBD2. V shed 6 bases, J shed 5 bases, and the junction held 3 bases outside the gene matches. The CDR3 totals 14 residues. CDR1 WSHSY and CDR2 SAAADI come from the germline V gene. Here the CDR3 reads CASSKGLADNEQFF. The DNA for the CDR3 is TGCGCCAGCAGCAAGGGACTAGCGGACAATGAGCAGTTCTTC.

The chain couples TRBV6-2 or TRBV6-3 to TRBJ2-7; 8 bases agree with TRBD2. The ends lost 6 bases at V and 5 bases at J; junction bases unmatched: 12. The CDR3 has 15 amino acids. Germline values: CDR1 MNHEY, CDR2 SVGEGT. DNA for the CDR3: TGTGCCAGCAGATCGGGACTAGGCATCCTTAACGAGCAGTACGTC. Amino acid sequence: CASRSGLGILNEQYV.

The CDR3 coding sequence is TGTGCCAGCAGCCCCCGTAGCGGGAGAGGTCCAGATACGCAGTATTTT. The encoded protein is CASSPRSGRGPDTQYF. The chain carries TRBV27 and TRBJ2-3, with 9 bases aligning to TRBD2. This CDR3 contains 16 residues. Germline CDR1 and CDR2: MNHEY and SMNVEV (reference sequence). After removal of 6 bases from V and 4 bases from J, the junction contained 11 bases not matched to a gene.

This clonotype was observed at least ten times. The CDR3 here is CASSLGDYHSRGDYTF. CDR3 in DNA: TGTGCCAGCAGCTTAGGGGACTATCATAGTAGGGGAGACTACACCTTC. V is TRBV7-2 and J is TRBJ1-2; a possible D gene is TRBD1 (5 bases). Germline CDR1 SGHTA, CDR2 FQGNSA. The V end lost 1 base, the J end lost 10 bases, and 22 bases lay between the germline ends. The CDR3 is 16 residues long.